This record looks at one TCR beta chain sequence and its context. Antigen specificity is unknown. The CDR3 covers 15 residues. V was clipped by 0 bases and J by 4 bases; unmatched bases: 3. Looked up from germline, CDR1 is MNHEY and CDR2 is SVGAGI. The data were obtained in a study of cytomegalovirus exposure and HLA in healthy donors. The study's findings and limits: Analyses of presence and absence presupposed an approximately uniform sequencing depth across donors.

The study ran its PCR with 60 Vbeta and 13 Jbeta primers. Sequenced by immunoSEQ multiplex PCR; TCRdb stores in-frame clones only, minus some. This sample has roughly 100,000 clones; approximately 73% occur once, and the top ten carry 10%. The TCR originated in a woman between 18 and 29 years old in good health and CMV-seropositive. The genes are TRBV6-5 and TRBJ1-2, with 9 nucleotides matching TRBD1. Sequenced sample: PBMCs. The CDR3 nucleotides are TGTGCCAGCAGTTACTCGGGACAGGGTAGCTATGGCTACACCTTC. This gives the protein CASSYSGQGSYGYTF.